The rows below give T cell receptor beta chains drawn from one sample of a study of cytomegalovirus exposure and HLA in healthy donors. Sequenced by immunoSEQ multiplex PCR; TCRdb stores in-frame clones only, minus some. The repertoire has 84,000 or so clones, roughly 79% of them found once; the top ten carry around 1.5%. Sequencing was done on a sample of PBMCs. The receptors here all came from a male donor in good health and CMV-seronegative. Each CDR3 is given with its conserved first and last residue. The D gene is left open where the match is weak. Not all rows give a size; the values are once, few, many and, for expanded clones, a class.

abundance: few
v_gene: TRBV27
j_gene: TRBJ2-5
d_gene: -
CDR3aa: CASSLGAKQETQYF
CDR3nt: TGTGCCAGCAGTTTAGGGGCGAAGCAAGAGACCCAGTACTTC

abundance: few
v_gene: TRBV5-6
j_gene: TRBJ2-7
d_gene: -
CDR3aa: CASSLVLAYEQYF
CDR3nt: TGTGCCAGCAGCTTGGTACTCGCCTACGAGCAGTACTTC

abundance: -
v_gene: TRBV28
j_gene: TRBJ1-5
d_gene: TRBD1
CDR3aa: CASTPSGQGFWQPQHF
CDR3nt: TGTGCCAGCACCCCCTCGGGACAGGGGTTCTGGCAGCCCCAGCATTTT

abundance: -
v_gene: TRBV7-2
j_gene: TRBJ2-6
d_gene: -
CDR3aa: CALSFSGANVLTF
CDR3nt: TGTGCCTTGAGTTTCTCTGGGGCCAACGTCCTGACTTTC

abundance: -
v_gene: TRBV30
j_gene: TRBJ1-1
d_gene: -
CDR3aa: CAWSVLGGNTEAFF
CDR3nt: TGTGCCTGGAGTGTACTTGGGGGCAACACTGAAGCTTTCTTT

abundance: -
v_gene: TRBV6-4
j_gene: TRBJ1-2
d_gene: -
CDR3aa: CASSDSSRGGGYTF
CDR3nt: TGTGCCAGCAGTGACTCGAGTAGGGGAGGCGGCTACACCTTC

abundance: -
v_gene: TRBV18
j_gene: TRBJ1-2
d_gene: -
CDR3aa: CASSPIKQVNYGYTF
CDR3nt: TGTGCCAGCTCACCAATTAAGCAGGTTAACTATGGCTACACCTTC

abundance: -
v_gene: TRBV9
j_gene: TRBJ2-2
d_gene: -
CDR3aa: CASSVGPPAGNPGELFF
CDR3nt: TGTGCCAGCAGCGTAGGGCCGCCCGCCGGGAACCCCGGGGAGCTGTTTTTT

abundance: -
v_gene: TRBV6-5
j_gene: TRBJ1-2
d_gene: TRBD1
CDR3aa: CASSYSARWDRINF
CDR3nt: TGTGCCAGCAGTTACTCTGCTCGGTGGGACAGGATAAACTTC

abundance: -
v_gene: TRBV27
j_gene: TRBJ1-1
d_gene: -
CDR3aa: CASSLSGTRQRNTEAFF
CDR3nt: TGTGCCAGCAGTTTATCGGGGACAAGGCAGCGCAACACTGAAGCTTTCTTT

abundance: -
v_gene: TRBV11-2
j_gene: TRBJ1-1
d_gene: TRBD1
CDR3aa: CASSLDFGQGLAFF
CDR3nt: TGTGCCAGCAGCTTAGATTTTGGACAGGGGTTAGCTTTCTTT

abundance: -
v_gene: TRBV6-5
j_gene: TRBJ2-7
d_gene: TRBD1
CDR3aa: CASRDWTGGYEQYF
CDR3nt: TGTGCCAGCAGGGACTGGACAGGAGGCTACGAGCAGTACTTC

abundance: -
v_gene: TRBV7-9
j_gene: TRBJ2-1
d_gene: -
CDR3aa: CSSSFISGFGNEQFF
CDR3nt: TGTTCCAGCAGCTTCATTTCAGGCTTCGGTAATGAGCAGTTCTTC

abundance: -
v_gene: TRBV19
j_gene: TRBJ1-3
d_gene: -
CDR3aa: CASSITQVTSGNTIYF
CDR3nt: TGTGCCAGTAGTATAACGCAGGTGACCTCTGGAAACACCATATATTTT

abundance: -
v_gene: TRBV7-9
j_gene: TRBJ2-5
d_gene: -
CDR3aa: CASSQNLEIETQYF
CDR3nt: TGTGCCAGCAGCCAAAACCTCGAGATAGAGACCCAGTACTTC

abundance: few
v_gene: TRBV7-2
j_gene: TRBJ1-6
d_gene: -
CDR3aa: CASSLGLAGSPLHF
CDR3nt: TGTGCCAGCAGCTTAGGGCTAGCGGGTTCACCCCTCCACTTT

abundance: -
v_gene: TRBV18
j_gene: TRBJ2-1
d_gene: TRBD1
CDR3aa: CASSPGDRVVRDEQFF
CDR3nt: TGTGCCAGCTCACCGGGGGACAGGGTCGTTCGGGATGAGCAGTTCTTC